This entry features one T cell receptor beta chain sequence. Sequenced by immunoSEQ multiplex PCR; TCRdb stores in-frame clones only, minus some. The table lists about 400,000 clones, approximately 85% of them singletons. The CDR3 has 12 amino acids. Germline V gives CDR1 LGHDT, CDR2 YNNKEL (reference sequence). V was shortened by 4 bases and J by 6 bases, with 6 bases between the two germline ends. These data are taken from a study of blood T cell repertoires in COVID-19. The sequence derives from a woman between 40 and 50 years old with acute COVID-19. The sample taken for sequencing was PBMCs or T cells enriched from blood (not recorded which). The V gene is TRBV3-1 (or the pseudogene TRBV3-2), the J gene TRBJ2-2; no firm D call. CDR3 residues: CASSLTAGELFF. CDR3 DNA sequence: TGTGCCAGCAGCCTAACAGCCGGGGAGCTGTTTTTT.